Shown below are 24 T cell receptor beta chains from a single sample sequenced in a study of cytomegalovirus exposure and HLA in healthy donors. PCR involved 60 Vbeta and 13 Jbeta primers. The data were produced by immunoSEQ multiplex PCR, yet TCRdb's version contains in-frame clones alone and is incomplete. The sample records 150,000 to 200,000 clones, approximately 71% being singletons. The sample was PBMCs. These receptors all come from a man aged 25 to 45 in good health and CMV-seropositive.

The gene calls are TRBV25-1 and TRBJ2-7; TRBD1 matches 8 bases. The CDR3 extends over 18 amino acids. Germline V gene sequence: CDR1 MGHDK, CDR2 SYGVNS. The J segment lost 3 bases and the V segment lost 10 bases, leaving 23 bases of the junction unmatched. The CDR3 DNA reads TGTGCCAAAAACTCCTCCTGGACAGGGCGCCGTGGTTTCTACGAGCAGTACTTC. Translated: CAKNSSWTGRRGFYEQYF.

The V gene is TRBV9, the J gene TRBJ2-7, with 12 bases identical to TRBD2. The V segment lost 3 bases and the J segment 0 bases; nucleotides outside the gene matches: 1. Germline values: CDR1 SGDLS, CDR2 YYNGEE. The CDR3 extends over 15 amino acids. The CDR3 reads CASSGTSGASYEQYF. CDR3 DNA sequence: TGTGCCAGCAGCGGGACTAGCGGGGCCTCCTACGAGCAGTACTTC.

The V gene is TRBV6-8, the J gene TRBJ2-5; 14 nucleotides line up with TRBD2. With the DNA end fitting TRBJ2-7 better, the J assignment may be wrong. This CDR3 is built from 18 residues. The germline V gene has CDR1 MNHGY and CDR2 SAAAGT. As DNA, the CDR3 is TGTGCCAGCGTCCCCGCCGGGACTAGCGGGAGTTGCGACTACGAGCAGTACTTC. Translating gives CASVPAGTSGSCDYEQYF.

This clone appeared a few times. This chain links TRBV10-1 with TRBJ2-1; possible D gene TRBD2, 6 bases. CDR3 length: 15 amino acids. CDR1 and CDR2 from the germline V gene are WNHNN and SYGVQD (reference sequence). The V and J ends lost 5 bases and 3 bases respectively, with 14 bases between them. The CDR3 sequence: CASSIGEEYYNEQFF. The CDR3, as DNA: TGCGCCAGCAGTATTGGGGAGGAGTACTACAATGAGCAGTTCTTC.

This clone has just a few counts. The J gene is TRBJ1-5, the V gene TRBV28; 7 bases match TRBD1. The CDR3 sequence is 15 residues long. V was clipped by 3 bases and J by 1 base; unmatched bases: 3. CDR1 is MDHEN, CDR2 SYDVKM, per germline. As DNA, the CDR3 is TGTGCCAGCAGTTTTGGACAGGTGAGCAATCAGCCCCAGCATTTT. This translates into CASSFGQVSNQPQHF.

About this clone itself: Within the sample, other DNA sequences also encode this same CDR3. The J gene is TRBJ2-7, the V gene TRBV5-1; tentatively, D is TRBD2 (6 bases). This CDR3 has 17 amino acids. V was cut by 0 bases and J by 1 base, with 17 bases left in between. Germline CDR1 SGHRS, CDR2 YFSETQ. The CDR3 loop reads CASSLGIYAGRSYEQYF. The CDR3 DNA follows: TGCGCCAGCAGCTTGGGTATTTATGCGGGACGGTCCTACGAGCAGTACTTC.

This sequence joins TRBV7-9 and TRBJ1-1; D remains unclear. The V gene's germline CDR1 is SEHNR and CDR2 FQNEAQ (reference sequence). Trimming left V 4 bases short and J 6 bases short, with 18 bases between. There are 15 residues in the CDR3. CDR3 in DNA: TGTGCCAGCAGCTCCCGAGAGCGGCGCGAGGCTGAAGCTTTCTTT. Residues: CASSSRERREAEAFF.

This clone has a single count. This chain links TRBV13 with TRBJ2-7; TRBD2 agrees at 8 bases. The V segment lost 7 bases and the J segment 2 bases; nucleotides outside the gene matches: 10. Germline CDR1 PRHDT, CDR2 FYEKMQ (reference sequence). The CDR3 runs to 15 residues. In DNA, the CDR3 is TGTGCCAGCACTCGGGAGGGGCGGGGCACCTACGAGCAGTACTTC. It yields the protein CASTREGRGTYEQYF. The whole variable domain, filled in from reference TRBV13 and TRBJ2-7, reads AAGVIQSPRHLIKEKRETATLKCYPIPRHDTVYWYQQGPGQDPQFLISFYEKMQSDKGSIPDRFSAQQFSDYHSELNMSSLELGDSALYFCASTREGRGTYEQYFGPGTRLTVT.

The chain is built from TRBV30 and TRBJ2-7; 7 positions match TRBD1. CDR1 GTSNPN and CDR2 SVGIG come from the germline V gene (reference sequence). The V segment lost 1 base and the J segment 4 bases; nucleotides outside the gene matches: 1. The CDR3 extends over 12 amino acids. CDR3: CAWSGQGYEQYF. The CDR3 DNA reads TGTGCCTGGAGTGGACAGGGATACGAGCAGTACTTC.

The rearrangement uses TRBV2 and TRBJ2-2, with a tentative D call TRBD1 (6 bases). Germline V lookup: CDR1 SNHLY, CDR2 FYNNEI. The CDR3 contains 13 residues. Deletions cut 7 bases from V and 1 base from J, with 7 bases between. The CDR3 region is CASNRVNTGELFF. The CDR3 DNA is TGTGCCAGCAACAGGGTGAACACCGGGGAGCTGTTTTTT.

The CDR3 DNA sequence: TGTGCCAGTAGTATTAAGTTAGGAGGAGGGGGCACAGATACGCAGTATTTT. It translates to CASSIKLGGGGTDTQYF. The J gene is TRBJ2-3, the V gene TRBV19; D possibly corresponds to TRBD2 (6 bases). CDR3 length: 17 residues. V lost 3 bases and J 1 base, leaving 17 bases between the germline ends. Germline V gene data show CDR1 as LNHDA and CDR2 as SQIVND (reference sequence).

This clone was seen a single time. The CDR3 spells CASSEVPGGDPGGYTF. CDR3 nucleotide sequence: TGTGCCAGCAGTGAAGTACCAGGGGGCGACCCTGGGGGCTACACCTTC. The chain employs TRBV2 and TRBJ1-2; 8 bases are a match to TRBD1. The junction had 12 bases not matched to a gene; V was cut back by 1 base and J by 8 bases. The CDR3 loop spans 16 amino acids. The germline V gene has CDR1 SNHLY and CDR2 FYNNEI.

The rearrangement uses TRBV27 and TRBJ1-2; 7 nucleotides align to TRBD1. The V gene end was trimmed by 5 bases and the J gene end by 8 bases; junction bases not matched to a gene: 20. Germline V CDR1 and CDR2: MNHEY, SMNVEV (reference sequence). This CDR3 has 17 amino acids. CDR3 amino acids: CASSEHPGQSPRRGYTF. CDR3 DNA sequence: TGTGCCAGCAGTGAGCACCCGGGACAGTCACCCCGACGGGGCTACACCTTC.

The chain couples TRBV5-4 to TRBJ2-1, with 10 nucleotides matching TRBD1. This CDR3 comprises 16 residues. The J segment lost 7 bases and the V segment lost 3 bases, leaving 10 bases of the junction unmatched. The V gene's germline CDR1 is SGHNT and CDR2 YYREEE (reference sequence). CDR3 coding DNA: TGTGCCAGCAGCTCCGCCGGGACAGGGGTGCGGAATGAGCAGTTCTTC. It is translated as CASSSAGTGVRNEQFF.

This clone was recorded a few times. The rearrangement uses TRBV7-3 and TRBJ1-1, with 8 bases fitting TRBD1. Germline CDR1 is SGHTA and CDR2 is FQGTGA. Unmatched junction bases numbered 3, after V lost 5 bases and J lost 4 bases. The CDR3 is made up of 13 amino acids. The chain's CDR3 is CASSPTGATEAFF. The DNA for the CDR3 is TGTGCCAGCAGCCCGACAGGGGCCACTGAAGCTTTCTTT. The full variable domain, its missing parts supplied by reference TRBV7-3 and TRBJ1-1, is GAGVSQTPSNKVTEKGKYVELRCDPISGHTALYWYRQSLGQGPEFLIYFQGTGAADDSGLPNDRFFAVRPEGSVSTLKIQRTERGDSAVYLCASSPTGATEAFFGQGTRLTVV.

This chain joins TRBV28 and TRBJ2-5, with a possible D match to TRBD2 (5 bases). The CDR3 has 13 amino acids. The V and J ends lost 2 bases and 11 bases respectively, with 15 bases between them. Germline V gives CDR1 MDHEN, CDR2 SYDVKM. CDR3: CASSLSRSGEQYF. Written as DNA, the CDR3 is TGTGCCAGCAGTTTAAGTAGGTCTGGGGAGCAGTACTTC. Full variable domain (rest looked up from reference TRBV28 and TRBJ2-5): DVKVTQSSRYLVKRTGEKVFLECVQDMDHENMFWYRQDPGLGLRLIYFSYDVKMKEKGDIPEGYSVSREKKERFSLILESASTNQTSMYLCASSLSRSGEQYFGPGTRLLVL.

V gene TRBV28 combines with J gene TRBJ1-1; 9 bases are a match to TRBD1. The J segment lost 3 bases and the V segment lost 10 bases, leaving 9 bases of the junction unmatched. Germline CDR1 and CDR2: MDHEN and SYDVKM. This CDR3 region has 14 residues. In DNA, the CDR3 is TGTGCCATCAAAGGTTGGACAGGGGACACTGAAGCTTTCTTT. This encodes CAIKGWTGDTEAFF. Drawing the rest from reference TRBV28 and TRBJ1-1, the complete variable domain is DVKVTQSSRYLVKRTGEKVFLECVQDMDHENMFWYRQDPGLGLRLIYFSYDVKMKEKGDIPEGYSVSREKKERFSLILESASTNQTSMYLCAIKGWTGDTEAFFGQGTRLTVV.

This rearrangement joins TRBV5-1 to TRBJ2-5; 8 bases match TRBD2. In germline, CDR1 is SGHRS, CDR2 YFSETQ. This CDR3 has 17 amino acids. J lost 5 bases, V lost 2 bases, and 14 bases had no gene match. In nucleotides, the CDR3 is TGCGCCAGCAGCTTAGGCGGGACTAGTTTTTCAGAGGAGACCCAGTACTTC. Translated, it gives CASSLGGTSFSEETQYF.

This clone was detected once. The chain joins TRBV28 to TRBJ1-1, with 9 nucleotides matching TRBD1. The CDR3 spans 12 residues. V dropped 6 bases and J dropped 11; count of bases not matched to a gene: 7. CDR1 is MDHEN and CDR2 is SYDVKM in the germline V gene. The DNA of the CDR3 is TGTGCCAGCAGCCTGGGACAGGGCATTGCTTTCTTT. This sequence encodes CASSLGQGIAFF.

V is TRBV5-1 and J is TRBJ2-1; D uncertain. Germline CDR1 SGHRS, CDR2 YFSETQ. Trimming stripped 5 bases from V and 8 bases from J, with 17 bases between. This CDR3 is 14 amino acids long. This CDR3 reads CASSPFRAEDEQFF. The CDR3 DNA follows: TGCGCCAGCAGTCCGTTTCGCGCCGAGGATGAGCAGTTCTTC.

V usage is TRBV9 and J usage is TRBJ2-1, with 10 positions matching TRBD2. This CDR3 is 15 amino acids long. Germline V gene data show CDR1 as SGDLS and CDR2 as YYNGEE. The ends lost 6 bases at V and 8 bases at J; junction bases unmatched: 11. DNA for the CDR3: TGTGCCAGCAACGCGTGGGCTAGCGGGAGCCATGAGCAGTTCTTC. This translates into CASNAWASGSHEQFF.

This chain links TRBV5-4 with TRBJ2-7; 10 bases fit TRBD2. This CDR3 spans 15 amino acids. Germline trimming cut 5 bases from V and 2 bases from J; bases unmatched to any gene: 7. CDR1 is SGHNT, CDR2 YYREEE, per germline (reference sequence). Here the CDR3 DNA reads TGTGCCAGCAGTCCTACTAGCGGGATAACCTACGAGCAGTACTTC. This gives the protein CASSPTSGITYEQYF.

This chain joins TRBV28 and TRBJ1-2; D ambiguous. Between the trimmed V and J ends, which lost 6 bases and 8 bases, there was a span of 19 bases. This CDR3 spans 14 amino acids. Germline assignment: CDR1 MDHEN and CDR2 SYDVKM. CDR3 bases: TGTGCCAGCAGCCCAGGAGATCCACGGGGAGGCTACACCTTC. As protein: CASSPGDPRGGYTF.

In DNA form, the CDR3 reads TGCGCCAGCGGAAGGGTAGAAGCGGGAAACACCGGGGAGCTGTTTTTT. Its protein is CASGRVEAGNTGELFF. The chain joins TRBV5-1 to TRBJ2-2; 7 bases align to TRBD2. The CDR3 consists of 16 residues. CDR1 is SGHRS and CDR2 is YFSETQ in the germline V gene. The ends lost 7 bases at V and 2 bases at J; junction bases unmatched: 11.